The clone carrying this T cell receptor (beta chain) was counted a single time. The antigen remains undetermined. With the ViraFEST assay, the study expanded antigen-specific CD4+ T cells using viral peptide pools, then sequenced them. Around day 10 of culture, CD4+ T cells were separated out. Nucleocapsid antibodies were negative in the vaccine recipients, who had never had SARS-CoV-2 infection. Researchers reported culturing over 1.5 million PBMC in each well, adding around 10 IU/ml IL-2 and 10 ug/ml peptides. Measured with immunoSEQ multiplex PCR; TCRdb has only the in-frame clones, and not every one. The sample carries approximately 68,000 clones, under 80% recorded once. Germline V CDR1 and CDR2: ENHRY, SYGVKD. The CDR3 extends over 13 amino acids. The data stem from a study of vaccination effects on CD4 cells after COVID-19. Regarding the study as a whole: Cross-reactivity toward common cold coronaviruses was confined to only 1 of 255 vaccine-induced clones in healthy vaccinees.

This chain uses TRBV10-3 with TRBJ2-3; 10 bases are shared with TRBD2. This receptor was taken from a human donor who received a COVID-19 vaccine. The sample consisted of CD4+ T cells from PBMCs cultured with SARS-CoV-2 spike peptides, taken before COVID-19 vaccination. DNA for the CDR3: TGTGCTGTTAGCGGGGGGAACACAGATACGCAGTATTTT. This gives the protein CAVSGGNTDTQYF.